The rows below give T cell receptor beta chains drawn from one sample of a study of graft-versus-host responses after intestinal transplantation. Only in-frame clones appear in the TCRdb table, and some are missing; sequencing was by immunoSEQ multiplex PCR. The sample contains 98,000 or so clones, about 82% of which appear only once. The sequences come from PBMCs, collected 255 days after intestinal transplant. Receptors were obtained from a human patient who received an intestinal transplant, so some T cells may come from the graft donor. Each CDR3 is given with its conserved first and last residue. A D gene is named only where the DNA matches it firmly. Expanded clones are given a class, and other clones once, few, many or no size at all.

abundance: .; d_gene: .; j_gene: TRBJ1-2; v_gene: TRBV28; CDR3aa: CASRPGSRTGYTF; CDR3nt: TGTGCCAGTCGCCCGGGCTCTCGGACGGGCTACACCTTC
abundance: .; d_gene: TRBD2; j_gene: TRBJ2-1; v_gene: TRBV10-3; CDR3aa: CAISEISGGAYNEQFF; CDR3nt: TGTGCCATCAGTGAGATAAGCGGGGGGGCCTACAATGAGCAGTTCTTC
abundance: .; d_gene: .; j_gene: TRBJ1-1; v_gene: TRBV2; CDR3aa: CASSPTSEAFF; CDR3nt: TGTGCCAGCAGTCCGACGTCAGAAGCTTTCTTT
abundance: .; d_gene: TRBD1; j_gene: TRBJ2-3; v_gene: TRBV4-2; CDR3aa: CASSQDEGTGPTDTQYF; CDR3nt: TGTGCCAGCAGCCAAGATGAGGGGACAGGGCCCACAGATACGCAGTATTTT
abundance: .; d_gene: .; j_gene: TRBJ2-4; v_gene: TRBV6-1; CDR3aa: CASSEGVAKNIQYF; CDR3nt: TGTGCCAGCAGTGAAGGGGTAGCCAAAAACATTCAGTACTTC
abundance: .; d_gene: TRBD2; j_gene: TRBJ2-3; v_gene: TRBV2; CDR3aa: CASTPPVGLAGTSDTQYF; CDR3nt: TGTGCCAGCACCCCCCCCGTGGGACTAGCGGGGACCTCAGATACGCAGTATTTT
abundance: .; d_gene: .; j_gene: TRBJ2-3; v_gene: TRBV28; CDR3aa: CASSLGRGRSDTQYF; CDR3nt: TGTGCCAGCAGTTTAGGGCGGGGACGGTCAGATACGCAGTATTTT
abundance: .; d_gene: .; j_gene: TRBJ1-5; v_gene: TRBV12-5; CDR3aa: CASGGPRGGDQPQHF; CDR3nt: TGTGCTAGTGGAGGGCCCAGGGGCGGAGATCAGCCCCAGCATTTT
abundance: once; d_gene: .; j_gene: TRBJ2-5; v_gene: TRBV11-1; CDR3aa: CASSLNIAAAEETQYF; CDR3nt: TGTGCCAGCAGCCTCAATATTGCGGCAGCTGAAGAGACCCAGTACTTC
abundance: .; d_gene: .; j_gene: TRBJ2-1; v_gene: TRBV7-9; CDR3aa: CASSPRSGSSYNEQFF; CDR3nt: TGTGCCAGCAGCCCCCGCTCAGGGAGCTCCTACAATGAGCAGTTCTTC
abundance: .; d_gene: .; j_gene: TRBJ1-5; v_gene: TRBV27; CDR3aa: CASSLWGVSNQPQHF; CDR3nt: TGTGCCAGCAGTTTATGGGGGGTTAGCAATCAGCCCCAGCATTTT
abundance: few; d_gene: TRBD1; j_gene: TRBJ1-4; v_gene: TRBV6-6; CDR3aa: CASAAAGGLGNEKLFF; CDR3nt: TGTGCCAGTGCAGCGGCAGGGGGCTTGGGGAATGAAAAACTGTTTTTT
abundance: .; d_gene: TRBD1; j_gene: TRBJ2-3; v_gene: TRBV10-2; CDR3aa: CASSDLLRTGGNRYTQYF; CDR3nt: TGCGCCAGCAGTGACTTACTCCGGACAGGGGGTAATAGATATACGCAGTATTTT
abundance: few; d_gene: TRBD2; j_gene: TRBJ2-1; v_gene: TRBV9; CDR3aa: CASSVDPPSGVYNEQFF; CDR3nt: TGTGCCAGCAGCGTAGACCCCCCCAGCGGGGTTTACAATGAGCAGTTCTTC
abundance: .; d_gene: TRBD1; j_gene: TRBJ2-7; v_gene: TRBV5-1; CDR3aa: CASRAGTGQYEQYF; CDR3nt: TGCGCCAGCAGGGCCGGGACAGGGCAGTACGAGCAGTACTTC
abundance: .; d_gene: TRBD1; j_gene: TRBJ1-2; v_gene: TRBV5-1; CDR3aa: CASSFGTGQGYTF; CDR3nt: TGCGCCAGCAGCTTCGGGACAGGGCAAGGCTACACCTTC
abundance: .; d_gene: .; j_gene: TRBJ2-1; v_gene: TRBV4-1; CDR3aa: CASSQESPARIYNEQFF; CDR3nt: TGCGCCAGCAGCCAAGAGTCGCCGGCGCGAATATACAATGAGCAGTTCTTC
abundance: .; d_gene: .; j_gene: TRBJ1-1; v_gene: TRBV6-6; CDR3aa: CASSYSIGGTEAFF; CDR3nt: TGTGCCAGCAGTTACTCGATCGGGGGCACTGAAGCTTTCTTT
abundance: .; d_gene: TRBD2; j_gene: TRBJ2-2; v_gene: TRBV4-2; CDR3aa: CASSQGRLAGVANTGELFF; CDR3nt: TGTGCCAGCAGCCAAGGCCGACTAGCGGGAGTAGCGAACACCGGGGAGCTGTTTTTT
abundance: once; d_gene: .; j_gene: TRBJ2-7; v_gene: TRBV20-1; CDR3aa: CSAIRGPGLLF; CDR3nt: TGCAGTGCTATCAGGGGTCCAGGCTTATTATTC
abundance: .; d_gene: .; j_gene: TRBJ1-2; v_gene: TRBV27; CDR3aa: CASRDGPNYGYTF; CDR3nt: TGTGCCAGCAGGGACGGACCTAACTATGGCTACACCTTC
abundance: .; d_gene: TRBD2; j_gene: TRBJ2-3; v_gene: TRBV2; CDR3aa: CAGESGLAGTDTQYF; CDR3nt: TGTGCCGGCGAGTCGGGACTAGCTGGCACAGATACGCAGTATTTT
abundance: .; d_gene: .; j_gene: TRBJ2-1; v_gene: TRBV30; CDR3aa: CAWSVGGAPHNEQFF; CDR3nt: TGTGCCTGGAGTGTAGGGGGGGCGCCCCACAATGAGCAGTTCTTC
abundance: .; d_gene: .; j_gene: TRBJ2-7; v_gene: TRBV28; CDR3aa: CASSHNYEQYF; CDR3nt: TGTGCCAGCAGTCACAATTACGAGCAGTACTTC
abundance: .; d_gene: .; j_gene: TRBJ2-3; v_gene: TRBV28; CDR3aa: CASSLLMGEDTQYF; CDR3nt: TGTGCCAGCAGTTTACTCATGGGCGAAGATACGCAGTATTTT
abundance: few; d_gene: .; j_gene: TRBJ2-6; v_gene: TRBV6-1; CDR3aa: CASSERASGANVLTF; CDR3nt: TGTGCCAGCAGTGAAAGGGCCTCTGGGGCCAACGTCCTGACTTTC
abundance: .; d_gene: .; j_gene: TRBJ2-3; v_gene: TRBV15; CDR3aa: CATSRGGEPSTDTQYF; CDR3nt: TGTGCCACCAGCAGAGGAGGGGAACCTAGCACAGATACGCAGTATTTT
abundance: .; d_gene: .; j_gene: TRBJ2-1; v_gene: TRBV6-1; CDR3aa: CAAKSEDRIYNEQFF; CDR3nt: TGTGCCGCCAAAAGTGAGGACAGAATCTACAATGAGCAGTTCTTC
abundance: .; d_gene: TRBD2; j_gene: TRBJ2-3; v_gene: TRBV14; CDR3aa: CASSPGGRGVVQYF; CDR3nt: TGTGCCAGCAGCCCTGGCGGGAGAGGTGTAGTGCAGTATTTT
abundance: .; d_gene: .; j_gene: TRBJ2-3; v_gene: TRBV4-1; CDR3aa: CASSQGHPGASTDTQYF; CDR3nt: TGCGCCAGCAGCCAAGGCCACCCAGGGGCGAGCACAGATACGCAGTATTTT
abundance: .; d_gene: .; j_gene: TRBJ1-5; v_gene: TRBV19; CDR3aa: CASTPEGDSNQPQHF; CDR3nt: TGTGCCAGTACCCCGGAGGGGGATAGCAATCAGCCCCAGCATTTT
abundance: .; d_gene: TRBD2; j_gene: TRBJ2-1; v_gene: TRBV5-1; CDR3aa: CASRKISAGANEQFF; CDR3nt: TGCGCCAGCAGGAAAATCTCAGCGGGGGCAAATGAGCAGTTCTTC
abundance: .; d_gene: .; j_gene: TRBJ2-3; v_gene: TRBV29-1; CDR3aa: CSVGPRDTQYF; CDR3nt: TGCAGCGTCGGCCCACGGGATACGCAGTATTTT
abundance: .; d_gene: TRBD2; j_gene: TRBJ2-2; v_gene: TRBV27; CDR3aa: CASSLSSGGNTGELFF; CDR3nt: TGTGCCAGCAGTTTATCTAGCGGGGGGAACACCGGGGAGCTGTTTTTT
abundance: .; d_gene: TRBD1; j_gene: TRBJ2-7; v_gene: TRBV16; CDR3aa: CASSTSGTVEQYF; CDR3nt: TGTGCCAGCAGCACCTCCGGGACAGTCGAGCAGTACTTC
abundance: .; d_gene: .; j_gene: TRBJ2-2; v_gene: TRBV6-1; CDR3aa: CASNGSPNTGELFF; CDR3nt: TGTGCCAGCAATGGATCACCGAACACCGGGGAGCTGTTTTTT
abundance: .; d_gene: .; j_gene: TRBJ1-2; v_gene: TRBV6-1; CDR3aa: CASRLGGDGGYTF; CDR3nt: TGTGCCAGCAGGTTGGGAGGGGACGGAGGCTACACCTTC
abundance: medium-sized; d_gene: TRBD1; j_gene: TRBJ2-1; v_gene: TRBV19; CDR3aa: CASSIWGQGNNEQFF; CDR3nt: TGTGCCAGTAGTATTTGGGGACAGGGTAACAATGAGCAGTTCTTC
abundance: .; d_gene: .; j_gene: TRBJ1-1; v_gene: TRBV7-6; CDR3aa: CASSLEARGTEAFF; CDR3nt: TGTGCCAGCAGCTTAGAAGCCCGGGGGACTGAAGCTTTCTTT
abundance: .; d_gene: .; j_gene: TRBJ1-2; v_gene: TRBV9; CDR3aa: CASTSGEGNYGYTF; CDR3nt: TGTGCCAGCACTTCGGGGGAAGGTAACTATGGCTACACCTTC
abundance: .; d_gene: .; j_gene: TRBJ2-2; v_gene: TRBV19; CDR3aa: CASSASRNRVPGELFF; CDR3nt: TGTGCCAGTAGTGCCTCAAGGAACAGGGTCCCCGGGGAGCTGTTTTTT